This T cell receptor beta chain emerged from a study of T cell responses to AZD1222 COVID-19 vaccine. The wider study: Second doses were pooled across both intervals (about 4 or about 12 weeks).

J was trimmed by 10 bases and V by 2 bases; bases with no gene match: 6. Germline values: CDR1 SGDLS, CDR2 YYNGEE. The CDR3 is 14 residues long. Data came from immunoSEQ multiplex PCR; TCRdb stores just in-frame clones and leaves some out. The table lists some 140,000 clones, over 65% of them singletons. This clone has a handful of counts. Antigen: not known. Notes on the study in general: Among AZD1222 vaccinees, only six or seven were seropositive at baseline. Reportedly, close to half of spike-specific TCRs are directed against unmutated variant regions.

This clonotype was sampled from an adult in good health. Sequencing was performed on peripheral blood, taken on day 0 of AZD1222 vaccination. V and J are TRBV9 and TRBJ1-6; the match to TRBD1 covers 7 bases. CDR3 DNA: TGTGCCAGCAGCGTCACAGGGGATTCATCACCCCTCCACTTT. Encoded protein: CASSVTGDSSPLHF. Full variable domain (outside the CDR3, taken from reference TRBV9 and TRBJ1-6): DSGVTQTPKHLITATGQRVTLRCSPRSGDLSVYWYQQSLDQGLQFLIQYYNGEERAKGNILERFSAQQFPDLHSELNLSSLELGDSALYFCASSVTGDSSPLHFGNGTRLTVT.